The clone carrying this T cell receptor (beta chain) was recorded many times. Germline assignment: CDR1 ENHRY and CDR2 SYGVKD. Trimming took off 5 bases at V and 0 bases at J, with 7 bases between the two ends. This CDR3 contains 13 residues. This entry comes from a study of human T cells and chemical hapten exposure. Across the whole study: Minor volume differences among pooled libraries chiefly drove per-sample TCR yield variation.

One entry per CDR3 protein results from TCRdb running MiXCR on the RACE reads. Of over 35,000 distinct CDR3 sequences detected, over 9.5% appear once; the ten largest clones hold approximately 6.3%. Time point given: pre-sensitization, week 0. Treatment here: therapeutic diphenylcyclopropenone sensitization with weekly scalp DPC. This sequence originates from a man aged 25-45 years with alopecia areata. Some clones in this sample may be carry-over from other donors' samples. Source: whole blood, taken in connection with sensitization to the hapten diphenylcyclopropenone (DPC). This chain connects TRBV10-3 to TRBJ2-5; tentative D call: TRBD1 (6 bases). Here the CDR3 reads CAISNRDQETQYF. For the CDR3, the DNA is TGTGCCATCAGTAACAGGGACCAAGAGACCCAGTACTTC.